Listed here are 20 T cell receptor beta chains from one sample, sequenced in a study of blood T cell repertoires in COVID-19. Libraries were prepared by immunoSEQ multiplex PCR; TCRdb keeps only in-frame clonotypes and omits some of them. The repertoire includes about 320,000 clones, about 89% of them detected once, and about 5.2% sits in the top ten. Input material: PBMCs or T cells enriched from blood (not recorded which). Every receptor here comes from a man between 60 and 75 years old who had recovered from COVID-19.

The chain employs TRBV3-1 (or the pseudogene TRBV3-2) and TRBJ1-2, with 7 bases that match TRBD1. Losses at the gene ends were 4 bases for V and 6 bases for J; bases not matched to a gene: 11. The CDR3 has 15 amino acids. Per the germline V gene, CDR1 is LGHDT and CDR2 is YNNKEL (reference sequence). CDR3 coding DNA: TGTGCCAGCAGCCCCCGGGACAGCGGTCTCAATGGCTACACCTTC. Its translation is CASSPRDSGLNGYTF.

This clone was seen once. The V gene is TRBV27, the J gene TRBJ1-6; D is uncertain. The germline V gene encodes CDR1 MNHEY and CDR2 SMNVEV (reference sequence). The V end lost 7 bases, the J end lost 1 base, and 14 bases lay between the germline ends. The CDR3 contains 16 residues. CDR3 sequence reads: CASKRAVGSYNSPLHF. The CDR3 bases are TGTGCCAGCAAGAGGGCGGTTGGATCCTATAATTCACCCCTCCACTTT.

This rearrangement joins TRBV7-2 to TRBJ2-7; unclear D gene. Trimming pared 4 bases from V and 1 base from J, leaving 17 bases between. This CDR3 comprises 16 residues. The germline V gene has CDR1 SGHTA and CDR2 FQGNSA. The CDR3 sequence: CASSSFATTSSYEQYF. CDR3 nucleotide sequence: TGTGCCAGCAGCTCGTTCGCTACTACCTCTTCCTACGAGCAGTACTTC.

This chain connects TRBV6-5 to TRBJ2-7, with 7 nucleotides matching TRBD2. The CDR3 is made up of 15 amino acids. Germline CDR1 and CDR2: MNHEY and SVGAGI. The junction had 10 bases not matched to a gene; V was cut back by 7 bases and J by 1 base. This chain's CDR3 is CASIPAGPLSYEQYF. DNA for the CDR3: TGTGCCAGCATTCCAGCGGGACCTCTATCCTACGAGCAGTACTTC.

The chain couples TRBV27 to TRBJ2-2; D might be TRBD1 (5 bases). V was trimmed by 8 bases and J by 4 bases, leaving 20 bases between them. Germline V gives CDR1 MNHEY, CDR2 SMNVEV (reference sequence). The CDR3 is made up of 16 amino acids. CDR3: CASHKDGQGSTGELFF. CDR3 coding DNA: TGTGCCAGCCACAAGGATGGGCAGGGAAGCACCGGGGAGCTGTTTTTT.

The chain carries TRBV29-1 and TRBJ2-1, with 14 bases aligning to TRBD2. Germline lookup yields CDR1 SQVTM and CDR2 ANQGSEA. The CDR3 has 16 amino acids. CDR3 in amino acids: CSSGPTRTSGRNEQFF. CDR3 DNA sequence: TGCAGTTCCGGGCCCACAAGGACTAGCGGGAGGAATGAGCAGTTCTTC.

The J gene is TRBJ2-3, the V gene TRBV5-1, with 14 nucleotides matching TRBD2. Germline-derived CDR1 and CDR2 are SGHRS and YFSETQ. V trimming: 4 bases; J trimming: 1 base; junction bases outside the gene matches: 5. CDR3 length: 17 amino acids. The chain's CDR3 is CASSPGTSGRGTDTQYF. CDR3 nucleotide sequence: TGCGCCAGCAGCCCGGGGACTAGCGGGAGAGGCACAGATACGCAGTATTTT.

This chain links TRBV11-1 with TRBJ1-1; no reliable D call. Looked up from germline, CDR1 is SGHAT and CDR2 is FQDESV (reference sequence). V was clipped by 2 bases and J by 0 bases, with 10 bases between them. The CDR3 totals 15 residues. The CDR3 coding sequence is TGTGCCAGCAGCTTATATCCAGGCTTGAACACTGAAGCTTTCTTT. This translates into CASSLYPGLNTEAFF.

This chain uses TRBV24-1 with TRBJ2-2; D is perhaps TRBD2 (6 bases). The germline gives CDR1 KGHDR, CDR2 SFDVKD. The CDR3 length is 14 residues. V lost 9 bases, J lost 1 base, and 11 bases lay in between. The CDR3 bases are TGTGCCACCGGGGGGAGGATGAACACCGGGGAGCTGTTTTTT. Translated: CATGGRMNTGELFF.

The chain has TRBV28 and TRBJ1-2; 7 bases line up with TRBD1. With V trimmed by 2 bases and J by 12 bases, 9 bases remained unmatched. This CDR3 region has 13 residues. Germline values: CDR1 MDHEN, CDR2 SYDVKM. In nucleotides, the CDR3 is TGTGCCAGCAGTTTAGGGACAGAGACCTCTAACACCTTC. Translating it yields CASSLGTETSNTF.

The rearrangement links TRBV29-1 to TRBJ1-2; 7 nucleotides align to TRBD1. The V segment lost 5 bases and the J segment 5 bases; nucleotides outside the gene matches: 5. This CDR3 has 12 residues. Germline V gene sequence: CDR1 SQVTM, CDR2 ANQGSEA. In DNA, the CDR3 is TGCAGCGTTACCCAGGGGGAGTATGGCTACACCTTC. Its translation is CSVTQGEYGYTF. Combining the CDR3 with reference TRBV29-1 and TRBJ1-2 gives the whole variable domain SAVISQKPSRDICQRGTSLTIQCQVDSQVTMMFWYRQQPGQSLTLIATANQGSEATYESGFVIDKFPISRPNLTFSTLTVSNMSPEDSSIYLCSVTQGEYGYTFGSGTRLTVV.

The chain has TRBV28 and TRBJ1-1; D possibly corresponds to TRBD1 (5 bases). The CDR3 loop spans 14 amino acids. V lost 4 bases and J lost 3, with 12 bases in between. Germline-derived CDR1 and CDR2 are MDHEN and SYDVKM. The CDR3 DNA reads TGTGCCAGCAGTTCCGCGGGGGGACACACTGAAGCTTTCTTT. The encoded protein is CASSSAGGHTEAFF.

The rearrangement uses TRBV7-2 and TRBJ2-1; 12 positions match TRBD2. There are 16 residues in the CDR3. V dropped 4 bases and J dropped 6; count of bases not matched to a gene: 7. CDR1 and CDR2 (germline): SGHTA, FQGNSA. The CDR3 reads CASSWLAGGWGNEQFF. The CDR3 coding sequence is TGTGCCAGCAGCTGGCTAGCGGGAGGGTGGGGCAATGAGCAGTTCTTC. Supplemented by reference TRBV7-2 and TRBJ2-1, the full variable domain reads GAGVSQSPSNKVTEKGKDVELRCDPISGHTALYWYRQSLGQGLEFLIYFQGNSAPDKSGLPSDRFSAERTGGSVSTLTIQRTQQEDSAVYLCASSWLAGGWGNEQFFGPGTRLTVL.

This chain links TRBV10-1 with TRBJ1-5; weak D call: TRBD1 (5 bases). The V end was cut by 6 bases, the J end by 6 bases, with 12 bases between. CDR1 and CDR2 (germline): WNHNN, SYGVQD (reference sequence). This CDR3 has 13 residues. CDR3 nucleotides: TGCGCCAGCAGCGGATACGGGGGTCAGCCCCAGCATTTT. The encoded protein is CASSGYGGQPQHF.

The chain couples TRBV4-2 to TRBJ2-7; 10 bases are shared with TRBD2. The CDR3 covers 17 residues. J lost 5 bases, V lost 0 bases, and 10 bases had no gene match. CDR1 is LGHNA and CDR2 is YNFKEQ in the germline V gene. CDR3 bases: TGTGCCAGCAGCCAAGATGGGAAGCGGGAGGGCCTGAACGAGCAGTACTTC. This translates into CASSQDGKREGLNEQYF.

This sequence joins TRBV4-2 and TRBJ1-2; tentatively, D is TRBD1 (5 bases). V was clipped by 4 bases and J by 8 bases, with 20 bases between them. CDR3 size: 15 residues. Germline V gene lookup returns CDR1 LGHNA and CDR2 YNFKEQ. CDR3 DNA: TGTGCCAGCAGCCTCCAAGGGGAGGTATTTCGCGGCTACACCTTC. Translated: CASSLQGEVFRGYTF.

This chain uses TRBV5-6 with TRBJ1-2; D possibly corresponds to TRBD1 (6 bases). The CDR3 has 14 amino acids. Germline V gives CDR1 SGHDT, CDR2 YYEEEE. V was cut by 0 bases and J by 4 bases, with 10 bases left in between. The CDR3, as DNA: TGTGCCAGCAGCTTGGGGGTCAGGGGCTATGGCTACACCTTC. It translates to CASSLGVRGYGYTF.

J is TRBJ1-6 and V is TRBV30; 9 nucleotides agree with TRBD1. The CDR3 totals 15 residues. Germline values: CDR1 GTSNPN, CDR2 SVGIG (reference sequence). Unmatched junction bases numbered 5, after V lost 1 base and J lost 7 bases. For the CDR3, the DNA is TGTGCCTGGAGTGCCGGGACAGGGTTCAATTCACCCCTCCACTTT. Amino acid sequence: CAWSAGTGFNSPLHF. The full variable domain, in which reference TRBV30 and TRBJ1-6 provide the parts outside the CDR3, is SQTIHQWPATLVQPVGSPLSLECTVEGTSNPNLYWYRQAAGRGLQLLFYSVGIGQISSEVPQNLSASRPQDRQFILSSKKLLLSDSGFYLCAWSAGTGFNSPLHFGNGTRLTVT.

This clone was recorded a few times. The chain links TRBV5-1 to TRBJ1-1, with D unresolved. The CDR3 covers 14 residues. The V and J ends lost 0 bases and 4 bases respectively, with 10 bases between them. Looked up from germline, CDR1 is SGHRS and CDR2 is YFSETQ. The chain's CDR3 is CASSLASAGTEAFF. The CDR3 nucleotides are TGCGCCAGCAGCTTGGCATCGGCGGGCACTGAAGCTTTCTTT.

The V call is TRBV28, the J call TRBJ1-2; D is possibly TRBD1 (5 bases). V lost 8 bases to trimming and J lost 2 bases, with 9 bases between them. Germline V gene data show CDR1 as MDHEN and CDR2 as SYDVKM. The length of the CDR3 is 12 residues. CDR3 DNA: TGTGCCAGCGGGGGAGGGAACTATGGCTACACCTTC. Protein sequence: CASGGGNYGYTF.